This TCR beta chain was found in a study of blood T cells in healthy people across ages. CDR1 is MNHEY and CDR2 is SMNVEV in the germline V gene (reference sequence). V lost 5 bases, J lost 6 bases, and 11 bases lay in between. This CDR3 spans 13 amino acids. This clonotype was picked up a small number of times. No antigen is known for it. It was with a sample-barcoded 5' primer and a J-beta primer mix that a second PCR of about 6 to 11 cycles was run. TCRdb redid the calling of the 5' RACE reads with MiXCR, one entry per CDR3 protein. The sample lists approximately 290,000 distinct CDR3 sequences; roughly 29% were seen once. The study, taken as a whole, reports: Any changes in expanded clonotypes were possibly confounded, as donor CMV status remained unknown. It was not possible, with unsorted PBMCs, to conclusively compare naive and antigen-experienced cells.

The rearrangement links TRBV27 to TRBJ1-5; D unclear. The sequence came from a woman in her 70s in good health. Sequenced material: blood. The CDR3 protein is CASSQRPSQPQHF. The CDR3 DNA reads TGTGCCAGCAGTCAGCGACCCAGTCAGCCCCAGCATTTT.